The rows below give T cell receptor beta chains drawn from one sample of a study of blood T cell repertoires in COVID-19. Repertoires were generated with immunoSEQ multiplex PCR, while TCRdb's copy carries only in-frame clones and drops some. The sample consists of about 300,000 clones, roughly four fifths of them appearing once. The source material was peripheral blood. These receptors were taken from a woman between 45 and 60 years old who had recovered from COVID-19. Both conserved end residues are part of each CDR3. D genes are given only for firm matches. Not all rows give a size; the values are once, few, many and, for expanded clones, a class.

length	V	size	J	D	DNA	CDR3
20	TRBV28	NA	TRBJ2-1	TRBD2	TGTGCCAGCAGTTTCCCGGGACTAGCGCATCCATTCGAGGCCTACAATGAGCAGTTCTTC	CASSFPGLAHPFEAYNEQFF
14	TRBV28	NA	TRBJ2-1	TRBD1	TGTGCCAGCAACCGAAGACAGGGGAGGAATGAGCAGTTCTTC	CASNRRQGRNEQFF
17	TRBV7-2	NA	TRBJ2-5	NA	TGTGCCAGCAGCTCAGAGTCAGGGGCCAGGGAACAAGAGACCCAGTACTTC	CASSSESGAREQETQYF
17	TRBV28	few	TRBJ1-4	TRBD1	TGTGCCAGCAGTCCGTTGCTAATAGGGGGCGGAGATGAAAAACTGTTTTTT	CASSPLLIGGGDEKLFF
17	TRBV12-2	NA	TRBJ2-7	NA	TGTGCAAGTCGCTTAGCGCCACTAGCGGGCCACTCCTACGAGCAGTACTTC	CASRLAPLAGHSYEQYF
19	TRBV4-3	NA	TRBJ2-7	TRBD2	TGCGCCAGCAGCCAAGAATTTGGGCTAGCGGGGACCCTCTCCTACGAGCAGTACTTC	CASSQEFGLAGTLSYEQYF
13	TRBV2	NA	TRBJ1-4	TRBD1	TGTGCCAGCAGGGGGGGGGACAGGGAAAAACTGTTTTTT	CASRGGDREKLFF
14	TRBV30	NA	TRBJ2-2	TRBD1	TGTGCCTGGAGTCGGGACAGGGGGCAGGGGGAGCTGTTTTTT	CAWSRDRGQGELFF
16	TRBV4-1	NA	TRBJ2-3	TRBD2	TGCGCCAGCAGCCAAGGGGGACTAGCGGGGACAGATACGCAGTATTTT	CASSQGGLAGTDTQYF
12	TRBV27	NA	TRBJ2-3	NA	TGTGCCAGCAGTTCTCCGGGGGATACGCAGTATTTT	CASSSPGDTQYF
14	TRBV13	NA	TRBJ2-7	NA	TGTGCCAGCAGCTTAGGCCGTCCCCCCTACGAGCAGTACTTC	CASSLGRPPYEQYF
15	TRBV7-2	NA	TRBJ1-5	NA	TGTGCCAGCAGCCCGCAGGGCAATAGCAATCAGCCCCAGCATTTT	CASSPQGNSNQPQHF
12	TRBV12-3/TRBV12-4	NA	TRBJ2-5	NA	TGTGCCAGCAGTTTCGCCAGTGAGACCCAGTACTTC	CASSFASETQYF
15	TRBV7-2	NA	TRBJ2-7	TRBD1	TGTGCCAGCAGCTCCCGACAGGGGCGATCCTACGAGCAGTACTTC	CASSSRQGRSYEQYF
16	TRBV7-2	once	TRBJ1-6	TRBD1	TGTGCCAGCAGCGCCACCAACAGGGGACGTAATTCACCCCTCCACTTT	CASSATNRGRNSPLHF
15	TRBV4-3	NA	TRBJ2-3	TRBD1	TGCGCCAGCAGCCCGTCCGGACAGGGGGGTGTTACGCAGTATTTT	CASSPSGQGGVTQYF
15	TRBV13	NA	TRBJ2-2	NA	TGTGCCAGCAGCTTAAAGTTAGCGAACACCGGGGAGCTGTTTTTT	CASSLKLANTGELFF
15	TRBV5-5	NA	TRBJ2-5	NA	TGTGCCAGCAGCTTGTACTCGAGCGGACGAGAGACCCAGTACTTC	CASSLYSSGRETQYF
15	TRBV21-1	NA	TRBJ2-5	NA	TGTGCCAGCCTCAGAAACGGACAGCTCCAAGAGACCCAGTACTTC	CASLRNGQLQETQYF
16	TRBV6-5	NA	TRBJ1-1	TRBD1	TGTGCCAGCAGTTCTACCAACAGGGGCCTGAACACTGAAGCTTTCTTT	CASSSTNRGLNTEAFF
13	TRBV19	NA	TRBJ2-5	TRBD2	TGTGCCAGTAGTCCCCGACTAGCCGAGACCCAGTACTTC	CASSPRLAETQYF
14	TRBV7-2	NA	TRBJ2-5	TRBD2	TGTGCCAGCAGCCGGGCGGGAGTTAGGGAGACCCAGTACTTC	CASSRAGVRETQYF
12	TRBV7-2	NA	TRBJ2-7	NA	TGTGCCAGCAGCTTAGCCCCGTACGAGCAGTACTTC	CASSLAPYEQYF
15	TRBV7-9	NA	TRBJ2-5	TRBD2	TGTGCCAGCAGCACACGACTAGCGGCCCAAGAGACCCAGTACTTC	CASSTRLAAQETQYF
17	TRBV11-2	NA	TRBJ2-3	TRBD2	TGTGCCAGCAGCTTAGGAGTAGCGGGGTCTGGCACAGATACGCAGTATTTT	CASSLGVAGSGTDTQYF
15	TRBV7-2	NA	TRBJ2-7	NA	TGTGCCAGCAGCTTAATTCAGGGGAGCTCCTACGAGCAGTACTTC	CASSLIQGSSYEQYF
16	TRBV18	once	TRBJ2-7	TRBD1	TGTGCCAGCTCACCACAGGTAGGACAGGGAGGTTACGAGCAGTACTTC	CASSPQVGQGGYEQYF
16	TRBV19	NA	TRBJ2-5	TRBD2	TGTGCCAGTAGTAGCTATAGAGGGAGGGTCCAAGAGACCCAGTACTTC	CASSSYRGRVQETQYF
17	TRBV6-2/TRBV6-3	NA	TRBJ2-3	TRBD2	TGTGCCAGCAGTCCAAAGGGACTAGCTAGAAGCACAGATACGCAGTATTTT	CASSPKGLARSTDTQYF
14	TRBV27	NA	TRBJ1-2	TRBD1	TGTGCCAGCAGTGGACAGGGGGCGGGCTATGGCTACACCTTC	CASSGQGAGYGYTF
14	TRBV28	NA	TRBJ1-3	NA	NA	CASILGRGWNTIYF
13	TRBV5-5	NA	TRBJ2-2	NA	TGTGCCAGCAGCCAGACAGCCGGCGGGGAGCTGTTTTTT	CASSQTAGGELFF
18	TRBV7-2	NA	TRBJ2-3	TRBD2	TGTGCCAGCAGCTTTCCCGTCTATGGAGCGGGAGGATCTGATACGCAGTATTTT	CASSFPVYGAGGSDTQYF
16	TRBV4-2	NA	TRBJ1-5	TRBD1	TGTGCCAGCAGCCCGTCCGGGACAGGGGGCGAACAGCCCCAGCATTTT	CASSPSGTGGEQPQHF
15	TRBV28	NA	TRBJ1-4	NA	TGTGCCAGCAGTTTCAGGGGCGCGGGTGGTGAAAAACTGTTTTTT	CASSFRGAGGEKLFF
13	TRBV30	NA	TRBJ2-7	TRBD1	TGTGCCTGGAGTAGCGACAGGGTTATCCAGCAGTACTTC	CAWSSDRVIQQYF
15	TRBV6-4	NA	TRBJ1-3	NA	TGTGCCAGCAGCAAGGACAGCCTCTCTGGAAACACCATATATTTT	CASSKDSLSGNTIYF
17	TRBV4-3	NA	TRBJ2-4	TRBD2	TGCGCCAGCAGCCAAGATTGGGGGGGGTGGGCCAAAAACATTCAGTACTTC	CASSQDWGGWAKNIQYF
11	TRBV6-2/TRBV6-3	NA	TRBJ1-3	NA	TGTGCCAGCAGCCAAGACTACACCATATATTTT	CASSQDYTIYF
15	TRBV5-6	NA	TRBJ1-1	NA	TGTGCCAGCAGCTTGGCCGCGGACAAACGACTTGAAGCTTTCTTT	CASSLAADKRLEAFF
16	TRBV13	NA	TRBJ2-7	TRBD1	TGTGCCAGCAGCTCAACAACAGGGGGCGCCCCCTACGAGCAGTACTTC	CASSSTTGGAPYEQYF
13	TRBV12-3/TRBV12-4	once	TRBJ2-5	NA	TGTGCCAGCAGACCGACAGTGGAAGAGACCCAGTACTTC	CASRPTVEETQYF
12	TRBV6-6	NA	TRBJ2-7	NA	TGTGCCAGCAGTTACTCCACCTACGAGCAGTACTTC	CASSYSTYEQYF
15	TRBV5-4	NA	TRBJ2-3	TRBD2	TGTGCCAGCAGCTCTAAGCGGGAGAATTCCGATACGCAGTATTTT	CASSSKRENSDTQYF
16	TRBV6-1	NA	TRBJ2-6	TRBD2	TGTGCCAGCAGTGACACGGGGGGCTCTGGGGCCAACGTCCTGACTTTC	CASSDTGGSGANVLTF
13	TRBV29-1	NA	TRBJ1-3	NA	TGCAGCGTAGCCCCAACCTCTGGAAACACCATATATTTT	CSVAPTSGNTIYF
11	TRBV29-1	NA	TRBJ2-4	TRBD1	TGCAGCGCTTCGACAGGGGCCTTATACTACTTC	CSASTGALYYF
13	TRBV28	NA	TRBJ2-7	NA	TGTGCCAGCAGTTGGCCCCCAGACTACGAGCAGTACTTC	CASSWPPDYEQYF